The clone carrying this T cell receptor beta chain was detected only a few times. Its antigen is as yet unknown. This sample was included in a study of T-cell memory formation after mild COVID-19. Whole-study context: TCR clusters were largely donor specific. General study points: Pre-infection memory already had some responding clones, implying cross-reactive memory joined.

One entry per CDR3 protein, called by TCRdb with MiXCR from the 5' RACE reads. The sample holds more than 450,000 distinct CDR3 sequences, over 15% seen once. CDR3 length: 14 residues. Looked up from germline, CDR1 is MNHEY and CDR2 is SVGAGI. The J segment lost 1 base and the V segment lost 5 bases, leaving 5 bases of the junction unmatched. V is TRBV6-5 and J is TRBJ2-7; 7 bases fit TRBD2. The TCR sequence derives from an adult woman who had mild COVID-19 (a few samples of this study predate the infection). Cell type and time point are not known. The sequencing input was PBMCs or a T cell subset sorted from them (not recorded which). The CDR3 nucleotides are TGTGCCAGCAGTCCCGGGACTAAGTCCTACGAGCAGTACTTC. Translating gives CASSPGTKSYEQYF.